This T cell receptor (beta chain) was identified during a study of blood T cells in healthy people across ages. Per germline, CDR1 DFQATT and CDR2 SNEGSKA (reference sequence). The CDR3 contains 15 residues. V lost 4 bases, J lost 5 bases, and 11 bases stayed unmatched. A second about 6 to 12 cycle PCR used barcoded and J-beta primers. All samples gave at least 2.5 million CDR3-containing paired-end reads. TCRdb re-derived calls from the 5' RACE reads in MiXCR, one entry per CDR3 protein. The sample has some 1.7 million distinct CDR3 sequences, roughly 28% seen once. Specimen: blood. The rearrangement uses TRBV20-1 and TRBJ2-7; 10 bases match TRBD2. The sequence was collected from a woman in her thirties in good health. The CDR3 nucleotides read TGCAGTGCTACCGAAGCGGGGGGGCCGTTGGACGAGCAGTACTTC. This codes for CSATEAGGPLDEQYF.